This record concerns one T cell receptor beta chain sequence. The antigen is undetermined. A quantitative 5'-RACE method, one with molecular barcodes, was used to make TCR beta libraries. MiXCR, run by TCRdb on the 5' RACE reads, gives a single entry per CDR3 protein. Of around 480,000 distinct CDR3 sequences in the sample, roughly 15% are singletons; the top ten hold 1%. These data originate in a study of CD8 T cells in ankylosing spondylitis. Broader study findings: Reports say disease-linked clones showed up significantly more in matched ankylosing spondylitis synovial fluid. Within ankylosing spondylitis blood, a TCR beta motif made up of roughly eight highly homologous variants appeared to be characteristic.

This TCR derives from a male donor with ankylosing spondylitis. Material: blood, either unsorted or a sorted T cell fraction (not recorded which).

The CDR3 region has the DNA TGTGCCAGCAGTTTAGATGGGAAGGGTAGAGAAAAACTGTTTTTT. It yields the protein CASSLDGKGREKLFF. This chain uses TRBV12-3 or TRBV12-4 with TRBJ1-4; D is uncertain. V was pared by 1 base and J by 8 bases, with 14 bases between. The CDR3 consists of 15 residues.